The present T cell receptor beta chain was sequenced within a study of T cell clonality in common variable immunodeficiency. Regarding the study as a whole: Compared with healthy controls, CVID subjects showed increased TCRbeta clonality, mostly in about a third.

The CDR3 consists of 14 residues. V trimming: 6 bases; J trimming: 1 base; junction bases outside the gene matches: 7. Germline assignment: CDR1 SQVTM and CDR2 ANQGSEA. Many counts were recorded for this clone. Its matching antigen is unknown. Coverage ceases 3 residues before the CDR3 finishes, and the germline J gene fills in the end. Libraries were prepared by immunoSEQ multiplex PCR; TCRdb keeps only in-frame clonotypes and omits some of them. The specimen has around 50,000 clones, none found just once. The genes are TRBV29-1 and TRBJ1-1, with 8 bases lining up with TRBD1. Sequencing input: peripheral blood mononuclear cells. This receptor was identified in a person aged 18 to 69 in good health. CDR3 bases read: TGCAGCGTAGCGTCCGGGACAGGGAACACTGAA. Translated, it gives CSVASGTGNTE. The CDR3 as a whole reads CSVASGTGNTEAFF.